The T cell receptor beta chain described here comes from a study of regulatory dendritic cells for organ transplantation. Germline V CDR1 and CDR2: SGHDN, FVKESK. Between the trimmed V and J ends, which lost 1 base and 6 bases, there was a span of 10 bases. CDR3 size: 13 residues. The table came from immunoSEQ multiplex PCR; TCRdb's copy has only in-frame clones and leaves some out. This table holds 30,000 or so clones, around 82% found once. This TCR was recovered from a human donor in good health. The specimen was naive CD8+ T cells from blood. Subset given: CD45RA+ naive T cells. This chain joins TRBV14 and TRBJ2-7, with a possible D match to TRBD1 (6 bases). DNA for the CDR3: TGTGCCAGCAGCCAAGTACAAGGGGGCGAGCAGTACTTC. It yields the protein CASSQVQGGEQYF.